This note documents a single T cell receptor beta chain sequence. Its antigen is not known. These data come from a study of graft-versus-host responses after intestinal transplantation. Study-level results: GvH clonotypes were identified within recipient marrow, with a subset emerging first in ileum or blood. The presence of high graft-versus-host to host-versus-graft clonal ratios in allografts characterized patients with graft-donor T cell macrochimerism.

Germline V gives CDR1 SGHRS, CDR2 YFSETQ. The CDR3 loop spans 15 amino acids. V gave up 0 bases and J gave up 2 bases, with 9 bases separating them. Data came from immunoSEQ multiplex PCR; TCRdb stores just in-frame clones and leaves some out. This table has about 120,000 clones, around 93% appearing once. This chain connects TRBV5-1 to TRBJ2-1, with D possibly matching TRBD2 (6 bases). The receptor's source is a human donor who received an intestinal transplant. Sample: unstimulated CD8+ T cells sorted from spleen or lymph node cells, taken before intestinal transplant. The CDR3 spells CASSLVTGAYNEQFF. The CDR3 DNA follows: TGCGCCAGCAGCTTGGTGACGGGAGCCTACAATGAGCAGTTCTTC. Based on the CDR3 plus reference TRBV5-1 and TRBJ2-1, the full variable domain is KAGVTQTPRYLIKTRGQQVTLSCSPISGHRSVSWYQQTPGQGLQFLFEYFSETQRNKGNFPGRFSGRQFSNSRSEMNVSTLELGDSALYLCASSLVTGAYNEQFFGPGTRLTVL.